This T cell receptor (beta chain) was sequenced for a study of OX40 agonist ivuxolimab in advanced cancers. Study-wide context: Enrollees could have had prior anti-PD-1, anti-PD-L1 or anti-CTLA-4 therapy, which more than 30% had received.

CDR1 and CDR2 from the germline V gene are SQVTM and ANQGSEA. The CDR3 extends over 19 amino acids. V gave up 3 bases and J gave up 5 bases; unmatched junction bases: 24. Only in-frame clones appear in the TCRdb table, and some are missing; sequencing was by immunoSEQ multiplex PCR. The sample contains 25,000 to 30,000 clones, more than 65% of which appear only once. Sequences were derived from CD4+ or CD8+ T cells sorted from blood, sampled in a trial of the OX40 agonist ivuxolimab. This sequence was found in an adult with an advanced solid tumor such as melanoma, head and neck, liver or kidney cancer. The chain combines TRBV29-1 with TRBJ2-5; 7 bases match TRBD1. DNA for the CDR3: TGCAGCGTTGAGCACAGACAGGGAGCGCTGGTTTGGTTGGGTGAGACCCAGTACTTC. Translated: CSVEHRQGALVWLGETQYF. The full variable domain, with the rest looked up from reference TRBV29-1 and TRBJ2-5, is SAVISQKPSRDICQRGTSLTIQCQVDSQVTMMFWYRQQPGQSLTLIATANQGSEATYESGFVIDKFPISRPNLTFSTLTVSNMSPEDSSIYLCSVEHRQGALVWLGETQYFGPGTRLLVL.